This T cell receptor beta chain was identified in a study of regulatory T cells in long-lasting Graves disease. CDR3 size: 12 residues. Germline assignment: CDR1 GTSNPN and CDR2 SVGIG (reference sequence). The germline V and J ends were trimmed by 0 bases and 11 bases, with 10 bases remaining between them. With iRepertoire HTBI primers and Arm-PCR of CDR3 regions, TCR beta libraries were built. TCRdb recomputed calls from the multiplex PCR reads with MiXCR, one row per CDR3 protein. The sample consists of approximately 540,000 distinct CDR3 sequences, 12% of them appearing once. Findings of the study overall: Thyroid tissue was not studied; only peripheral blood was. Persistent disease samples used TRBV28, TRBJ1-2 and TRBJ2-5 preferentially.

At least ten counts were recorded for this clonotype. Its specificity is unknown. The time point was: newly diagnosed GD, antithyroid drugs for less than 3 months. From RNA extracted from PBMCs, the TCR library was made. Graves' disease diagnosis used American Thyroid Association guidelines. These same data were also listed under a study on T cells in Graves' hyperthyroidism and ophthalmopathy. From that paper: These patients, aged 18 to 65, had recently diagnosed hyperthyroidism lasting under 2 months.

The specimen was peripheral blood mononuclear cells (PBMCs), collected at new diagnosis, from a patient treated with antithyroid drugs. The chain recombines TRBV30 with TRBJ2-2; D not certain. The receptor's source is a woman under 40 with Graves disease. The CDR3, as DNA: TGTGCCTGGAGTGTTCGGTCTGGAGAGCTGTTTTTT. This translates into CAWSVRSGELFF.